What follows is one T cell receptor (beta chain) and its context. This entry comes from a study of PD-1 blockade in mismatch repair-deficient tumors. Germline CDR1 and CDR2: SQVTM and ANQGSEA. V lost 4 bases and J lost 3, with 7 bases in between. The CDR3 covers 11 residues. Using immunoSEQ multiplex PCR, the repertoire was profiled, and TCRdb retains in-frame clones only, with some absent. There are some 66,000 clones in the sample; roughly 88% occur only once, and approximately 13% lies in the top ten. TCR sequencing covered a few patients who responded to pembrolizumab. This chain joins TRBV29-1 and TRBJ2-7, with D hard to call. The clonotype comes from an adult with mismatch repair-deficient cancer. The material was peripheral blood, obtained 52 weeks after starting pembrolizumab. The CDR3 protein is CSVVIGYEQYF. The CDR3 DNA reads as TGCAGCGTTGTAATCGGCTACGAGCAGTACTTC.